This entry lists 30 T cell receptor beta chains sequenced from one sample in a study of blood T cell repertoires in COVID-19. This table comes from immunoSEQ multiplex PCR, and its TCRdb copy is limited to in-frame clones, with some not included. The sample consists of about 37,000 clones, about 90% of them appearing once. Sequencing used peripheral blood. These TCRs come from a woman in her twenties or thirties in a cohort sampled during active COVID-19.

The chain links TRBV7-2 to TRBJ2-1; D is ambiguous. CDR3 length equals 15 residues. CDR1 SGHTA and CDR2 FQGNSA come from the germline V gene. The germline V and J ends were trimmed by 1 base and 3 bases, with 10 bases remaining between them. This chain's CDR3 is CASSLEASFYNEQFF. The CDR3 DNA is TGTGCCAGCAGCTTAGAGGCTAGTTTCTACAATGAGCAGTTCTTC.

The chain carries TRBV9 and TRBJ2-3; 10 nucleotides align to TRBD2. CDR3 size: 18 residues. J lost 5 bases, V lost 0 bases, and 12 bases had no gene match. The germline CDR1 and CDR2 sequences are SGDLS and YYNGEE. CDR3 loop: CASSVATSTSGVLDTQYF. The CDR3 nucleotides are TGTGCCAGCAGCGTAGCTACAAGTACTAGCGGGGTCCTAGATACGCAGTATTTT.

CDR3 protein: CASSGGLNTGELFF. The CDR3 DNA reads as TGTGCCAGCTCAGGGGGCTTGAACACCGGGGAGCTGTTTTTT. The chain combines TRBV18 with TRBJ2-2, with TRBD1 as a possible D gene (6 bases). CDR1 and CDR2 from the germline V gene are KGHSH and LQKENI. Trimming took off 5 bases at V and 1 base at J, with 8 bases between the two ends. The CDR3 length is 14 residues. Full variable domain (outside the CDR3, taken from reference TRBV18 and TRBJ2-2): NAGVMQNPRHLVRRRGQEARLRCSPMKGHSHVYWYRQLPEEGLKFMVYLQKENIIDESGMPKERFSAEFPKEGPSILRIQQVVRGDSAAYFCASSGGLNTGELFFGEGSRLTVL.

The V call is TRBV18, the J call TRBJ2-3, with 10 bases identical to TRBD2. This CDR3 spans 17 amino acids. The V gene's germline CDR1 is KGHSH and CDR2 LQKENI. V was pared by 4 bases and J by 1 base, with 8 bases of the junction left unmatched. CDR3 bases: TGTGCCAGCTCACAGGTAGCGGGAGGTGCGCGCACAGATACGCAGTATTTT. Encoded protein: CASSQVAGGARTDTQYF.

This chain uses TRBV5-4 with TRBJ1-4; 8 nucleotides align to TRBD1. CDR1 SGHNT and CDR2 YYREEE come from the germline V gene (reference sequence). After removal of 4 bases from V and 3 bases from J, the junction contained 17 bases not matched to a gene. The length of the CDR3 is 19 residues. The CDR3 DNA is TGTGCCAGCAGCCACACCCGACAGGGGACGGTTCGGGCTAATGAAAAACTGTTTTTT. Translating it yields CASSHTRQGTVRANEKLFF. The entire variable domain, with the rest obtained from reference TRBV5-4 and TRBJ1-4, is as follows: ETGVTQSPTHLIKTRGQQVTLRCSSQSGHNTVSWYQQALGQGPQFIFQYYREEENGRGNFPPRFSGLQFPNYSSELNVNALELDDSALYLCASSHTRQGTVRANEKLFFGSGTQLSVL.

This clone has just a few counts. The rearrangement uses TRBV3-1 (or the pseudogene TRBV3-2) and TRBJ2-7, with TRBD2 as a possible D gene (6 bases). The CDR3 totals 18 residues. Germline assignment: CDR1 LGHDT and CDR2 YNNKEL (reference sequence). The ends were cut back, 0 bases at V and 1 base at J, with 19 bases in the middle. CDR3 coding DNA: TGTGCCAGCAGCCAAGATCGAGTAGGGACTCCCTATTCCTACGAGCAGTACTTC. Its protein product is CASSQDRVGTPYSYEQYF.

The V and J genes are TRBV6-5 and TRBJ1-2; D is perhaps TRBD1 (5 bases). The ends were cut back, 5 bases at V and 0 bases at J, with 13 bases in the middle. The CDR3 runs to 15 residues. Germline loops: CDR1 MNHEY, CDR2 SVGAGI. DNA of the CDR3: TGTGCCAGCAGTATGTGGGGGACTACTAACTATGGCTACACCTTC. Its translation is CASSMWGTTNYGYTF.

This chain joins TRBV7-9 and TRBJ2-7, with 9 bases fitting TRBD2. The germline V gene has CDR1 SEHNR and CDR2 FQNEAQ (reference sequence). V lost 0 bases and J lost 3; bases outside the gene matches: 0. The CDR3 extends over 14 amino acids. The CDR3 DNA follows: TGTGCCAGCAGCTTAGCTAGCGGGAGCTACGAGCAGTACTTC. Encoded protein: CASSLASGSYEQYF.

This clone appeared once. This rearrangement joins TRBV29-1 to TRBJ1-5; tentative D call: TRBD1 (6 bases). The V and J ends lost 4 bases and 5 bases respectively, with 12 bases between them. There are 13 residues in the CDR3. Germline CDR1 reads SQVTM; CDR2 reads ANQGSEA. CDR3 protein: CSVAGQGDQPQHF. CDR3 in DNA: TGCAGCGTTGCGGGACAAGGGGATCAGCCCCAGCATTTT.

CDR3 residues: CASSQTQGPEAFF. The CDR3 DNA reads as TGTGCCAGCAGCCAAACTCAGGGTCCTGAAGCTTTCTTT. J is TRBJ1-1 and V is TRBV3-1 (or the pseudogene TRBV3-2), with D perhaps TRBD1 (5 bases). Trimming stripped 2 bases from V and 6 bases from J, with 10 bases between. Germline V gene data show CDR1 as LGHDT and CDR2 as YNNKEL (reference sequence). This CDR3 is 13 amino acids long.

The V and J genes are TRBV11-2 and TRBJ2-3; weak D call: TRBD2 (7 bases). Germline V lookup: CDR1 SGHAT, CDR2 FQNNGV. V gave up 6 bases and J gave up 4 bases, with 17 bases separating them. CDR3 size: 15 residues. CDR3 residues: CASSQGLAEADTQYF. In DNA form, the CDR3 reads TGTGCCAGCAGTCAGGGGCTAGCGGAGGCAGATACGCAGTATTTT.

The CDR3: CASRQGLNTGELFF. The CDR3 region has the DNA TGTGCCAGCCGACAGGGGTTGAACACCGGGGAGCTGTTTTTT. The chain combines TRBV2 with TRBJ2-2; 8 nucleotides line up with TRBD1. V lost 8 bases, J lost 1 base, and 3 bases stayed unmatched. The CDR3 runs 14 residues. In germline, CDR1 is SNHLY, CDR2 FYNNEI.

CDR3 coding DNA: TGTGCTAGCGGCAGTCAGGGTTACACTGAAGCTTTCTTT. This sequence encodes CASGSQGYTEAFF. The chain employs TRBV12-5 and TRBJ1-1, with D perhaps TRBD1 (5 bases). The CDR3 covers 13 residues. V gave up 9 bases and J gave up 3 bases, with 14 bases separating them. Per germline, CDR1 LGHNT and CDR2 FRNRAP.

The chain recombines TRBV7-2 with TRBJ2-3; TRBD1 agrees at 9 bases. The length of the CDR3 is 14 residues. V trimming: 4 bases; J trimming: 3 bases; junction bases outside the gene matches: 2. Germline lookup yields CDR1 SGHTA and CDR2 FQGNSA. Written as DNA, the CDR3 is TGTGCCAGCAGCTGGACAGGGGTGACAGATACGCAGTATTTT. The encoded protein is CASSWTGVTDTQYF.

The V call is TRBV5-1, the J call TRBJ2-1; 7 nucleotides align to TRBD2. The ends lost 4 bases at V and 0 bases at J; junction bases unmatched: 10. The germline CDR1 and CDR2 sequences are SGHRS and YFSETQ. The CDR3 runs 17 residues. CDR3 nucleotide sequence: TGCGCCAGCAGCCCAATAGTAGCGGGTAGCTCCTACAATGAGCAGTTCTTC. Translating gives CASSPIVAGSSYNEQFF.

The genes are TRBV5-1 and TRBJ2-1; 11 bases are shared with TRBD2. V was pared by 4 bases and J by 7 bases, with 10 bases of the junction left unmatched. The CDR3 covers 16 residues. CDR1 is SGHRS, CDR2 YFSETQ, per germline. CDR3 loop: CASSPLGSGRENEQFF. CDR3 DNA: TGCGCCAGCAGCCCCCTTGGTAGCGGGAGGGAAAATGAGCAGTTCTTC.

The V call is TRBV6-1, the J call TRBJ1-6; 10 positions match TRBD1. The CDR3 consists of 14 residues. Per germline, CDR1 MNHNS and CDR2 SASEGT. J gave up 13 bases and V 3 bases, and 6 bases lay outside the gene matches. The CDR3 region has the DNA TGTGCCAGCAGTGATGGGACAGGGGCCGACCCCCTCCACTTT. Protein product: CASSDGTGADPLHF.

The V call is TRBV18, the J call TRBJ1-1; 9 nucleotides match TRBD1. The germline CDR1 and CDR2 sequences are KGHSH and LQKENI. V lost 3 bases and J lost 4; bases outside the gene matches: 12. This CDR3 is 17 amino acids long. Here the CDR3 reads CASSPKNPGQGFTEAFF. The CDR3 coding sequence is TGTGCCAGCTCACCGAAGAATCCGGGACAGGGATTCACTGAAGCTTTCTTT.

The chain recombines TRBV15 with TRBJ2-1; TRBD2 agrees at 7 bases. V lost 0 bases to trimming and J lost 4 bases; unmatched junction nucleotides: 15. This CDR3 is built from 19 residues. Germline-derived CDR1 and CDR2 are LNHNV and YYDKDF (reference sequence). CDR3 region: CATSRELASTFSQYNEQFF. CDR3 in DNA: TGTGCCACCAGCAGAGAACTAGCGAGCACATTCTCCCAGTACAATGAGCAGTTCTTC.

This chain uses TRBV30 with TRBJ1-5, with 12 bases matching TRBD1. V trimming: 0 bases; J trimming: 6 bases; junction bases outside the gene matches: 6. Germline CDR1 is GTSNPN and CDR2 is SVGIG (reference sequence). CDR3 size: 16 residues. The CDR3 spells CAWSVAGTGGLQPQHF. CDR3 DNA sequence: TGTGCCTGGAGTGTTGCCGGGACAGGGGGCCTTCAGCCCCAGCATTTT.

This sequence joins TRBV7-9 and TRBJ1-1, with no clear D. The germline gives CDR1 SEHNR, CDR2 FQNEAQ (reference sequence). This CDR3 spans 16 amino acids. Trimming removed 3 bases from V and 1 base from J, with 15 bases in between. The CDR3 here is CASSFTPSTGNTEAFF. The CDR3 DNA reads TGTGCCAGCAGCTTTACCCCATCGACGGGGAACACTGAAGCTTTCTTT.

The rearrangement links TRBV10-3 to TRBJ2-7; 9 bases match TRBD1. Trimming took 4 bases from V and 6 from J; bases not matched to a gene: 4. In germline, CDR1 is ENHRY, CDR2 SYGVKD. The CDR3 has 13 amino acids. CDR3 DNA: TGTGCCATCAGTGGGGGGACAGGGATCGAGCAGTACTTC. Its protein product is CAISGGTGIEQYF.

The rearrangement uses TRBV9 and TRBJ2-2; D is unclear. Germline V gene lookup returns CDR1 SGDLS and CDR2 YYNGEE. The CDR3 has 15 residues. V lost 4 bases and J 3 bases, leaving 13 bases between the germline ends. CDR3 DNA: TGTGCCAGCAGCCCTTTTCGACTGGACACCGGGGAGCTGTTTTTT. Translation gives CASSPFRLDTGELFF.

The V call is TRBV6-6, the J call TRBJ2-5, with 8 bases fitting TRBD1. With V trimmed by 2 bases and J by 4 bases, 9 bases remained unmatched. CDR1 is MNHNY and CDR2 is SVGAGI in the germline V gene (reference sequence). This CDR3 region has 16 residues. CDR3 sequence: CASSYPRLTGGETQYF. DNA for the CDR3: TGTGCCAGCAGTTACCCCCGTCTTACAGGGGGAGAGACCCAGTACTTC.

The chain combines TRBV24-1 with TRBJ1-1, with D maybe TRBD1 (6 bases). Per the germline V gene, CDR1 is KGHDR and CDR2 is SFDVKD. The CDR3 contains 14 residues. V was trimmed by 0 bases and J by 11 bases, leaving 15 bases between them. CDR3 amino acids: CATSDLQTGEGAFF. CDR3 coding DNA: TGTGCCACCAGTGATTTGCAGACAGGTGAAGGGGCTTTCTTT.

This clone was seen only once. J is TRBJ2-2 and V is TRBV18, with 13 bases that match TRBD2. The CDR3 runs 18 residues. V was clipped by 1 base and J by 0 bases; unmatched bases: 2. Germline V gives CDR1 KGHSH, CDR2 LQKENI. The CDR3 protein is CASSPRLAGGANTGELFF. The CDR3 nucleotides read TGTGCCAGCTCACCACGACTAGCGGGAGGAGCGAACACCGGGGAGCTGTTTTTT.

The CDR3 region is CASSSLAGVTDTQYF. The CDR3 DNA sequence: TGTGCCAGCAGCTCCTTGGCGGGAGTAACAGATACGCAGTATTTT. The gene calls are TRBV11-3 and TRBJ2-3, with 7 nucleotides matching TRBD2. V lost 4 bases to trimming and J lost 3 bases; unmatched junction nucleotides: 7. From germline, CDR1 is SGHNT and CDR2 YENEEA. The CDR3 length is 15 residues.

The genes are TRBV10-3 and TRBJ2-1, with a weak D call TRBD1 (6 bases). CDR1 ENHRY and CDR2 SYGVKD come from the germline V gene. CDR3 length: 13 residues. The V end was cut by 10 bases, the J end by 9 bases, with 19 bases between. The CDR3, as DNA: TGTGCCACCTCCGGGGACACCTTCGGTGAGCAGTTCTTC. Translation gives CATSGDTFGEQFF.

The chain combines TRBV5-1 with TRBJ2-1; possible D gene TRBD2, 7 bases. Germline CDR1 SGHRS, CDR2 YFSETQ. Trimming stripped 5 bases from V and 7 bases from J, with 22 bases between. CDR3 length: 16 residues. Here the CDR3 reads CASSDLSQGRVNEQFF. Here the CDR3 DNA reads TGCGCCAGCAGTGATCTTAGTCAGGGGAGGGTTAATGAGCAGTTCTTC. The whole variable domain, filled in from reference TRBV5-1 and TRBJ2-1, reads KAGVTQTPRYLIKTRGQQVTLSCSPISGHRSVSWYQQTPGQGLQFLFEYFSETQRNKGNFPGRFSGRQFSNSRSEMNVSTLELGDSALYLCASSDLSQGRVNEQFFGPGTRLTVL.

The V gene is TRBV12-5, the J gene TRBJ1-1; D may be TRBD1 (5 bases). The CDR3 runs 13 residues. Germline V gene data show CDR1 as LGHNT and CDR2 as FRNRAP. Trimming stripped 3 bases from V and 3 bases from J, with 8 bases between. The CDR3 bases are TGTGCTAGTGGTTTACAGGATTACACTGAAGCTTTCTTT. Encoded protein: CASGLQDYTEAFF.